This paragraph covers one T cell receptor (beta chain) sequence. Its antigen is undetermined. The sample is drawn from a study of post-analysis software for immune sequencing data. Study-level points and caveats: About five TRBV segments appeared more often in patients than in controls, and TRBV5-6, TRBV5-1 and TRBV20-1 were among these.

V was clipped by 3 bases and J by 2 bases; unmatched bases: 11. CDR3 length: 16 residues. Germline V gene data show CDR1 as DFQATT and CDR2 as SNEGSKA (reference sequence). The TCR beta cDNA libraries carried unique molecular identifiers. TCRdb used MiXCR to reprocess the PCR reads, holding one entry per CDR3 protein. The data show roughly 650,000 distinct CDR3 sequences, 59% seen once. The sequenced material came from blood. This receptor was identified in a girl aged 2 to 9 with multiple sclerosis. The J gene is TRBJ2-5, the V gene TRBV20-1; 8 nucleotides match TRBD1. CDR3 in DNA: TGCAGTGCTAGTAGGGCAGACAGGGGTCAACAAGAGACCCAGTACTTC. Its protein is CSASRADRGQQETQYF.